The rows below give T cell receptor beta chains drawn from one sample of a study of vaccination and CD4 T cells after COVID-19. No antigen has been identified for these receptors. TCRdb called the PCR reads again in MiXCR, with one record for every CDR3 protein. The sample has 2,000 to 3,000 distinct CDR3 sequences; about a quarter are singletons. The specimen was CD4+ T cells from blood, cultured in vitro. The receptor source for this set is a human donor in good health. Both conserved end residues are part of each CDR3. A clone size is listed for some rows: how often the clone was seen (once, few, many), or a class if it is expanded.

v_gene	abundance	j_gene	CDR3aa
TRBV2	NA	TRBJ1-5	CASSEGGVGRNQPQHF
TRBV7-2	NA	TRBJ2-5	CASSLASGVSETQYF
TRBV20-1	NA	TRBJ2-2	CSAKGLAGGTGELFF
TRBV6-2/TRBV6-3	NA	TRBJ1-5	CASSHGNRGYQPQHF
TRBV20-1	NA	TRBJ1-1	CSARQRNTEAFF
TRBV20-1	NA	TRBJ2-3	CSAREDGGFGTDTQYF
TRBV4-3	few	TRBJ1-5	CASSQDRRYQPQHF
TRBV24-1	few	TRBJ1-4	CATSDPKTGGEKLFF
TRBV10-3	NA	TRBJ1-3	CAISDHGGGNTIYF
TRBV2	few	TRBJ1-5	CASSAQHNQPQHF
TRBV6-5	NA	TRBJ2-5	CASSYRRTGSETQYF
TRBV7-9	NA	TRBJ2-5	CASSSRHSFDPSGFWETQYF
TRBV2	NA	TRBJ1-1	CATEGQANTEAFF
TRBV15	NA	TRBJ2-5	CVTSRGGTGGRETQYF
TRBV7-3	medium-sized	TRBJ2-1	CASSLLTTGASNEQFF
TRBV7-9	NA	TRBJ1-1	CASSSARGRTEAFF
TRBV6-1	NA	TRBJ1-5	CASSDDLLGQPQHF
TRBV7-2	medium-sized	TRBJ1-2	CASSLAAGYYGYTF
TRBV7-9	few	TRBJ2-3	CASSGRQENTDTQYF
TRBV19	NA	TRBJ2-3	CASSIGLTDTQYF
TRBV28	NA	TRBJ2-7	CASSLTSGYEQYF
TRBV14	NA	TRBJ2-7	CASSQGQNYEQYF
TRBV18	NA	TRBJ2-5	CASSPQTVVRETQYF
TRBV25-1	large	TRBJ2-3	CASGLGAGTDTQYF
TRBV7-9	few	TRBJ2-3	CASSFSGERDTQYF
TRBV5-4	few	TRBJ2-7	CASSPGGSSYEQYF
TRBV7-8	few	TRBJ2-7	CASSLNYEQYF
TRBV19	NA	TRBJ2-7	CASSTTRGSEQYF